These 5 T cell receptor beta chains were sequenced from one sample in a study of early T cells in non-severe SARS-CoV-2 infection. TCRdb redid the calling of the 5' RACE reads with MiXCR, one entry per CDR3 protein. This sample carries roughly 35,000 distinct CDR3 sequences, around 5% of them seen once, and the ten largest clones take about 32%. The material sequenced was whole blood. The receptors were sampled from an adult who was a healthcare worker with PCR-confirmed SARS-CoV-2 infection or an uninfected control (not recorded which).

This clonotype was observed at least ten times. V gene TRBV28 combines with J gene TRBJ1-3; D gene ambiguous. The CDR3 extends over 15 amino acids. V shed 3 bases and J shed 4 bases, with 13 bases lying between them. Germline values: CDR1 MDHEN, CDR2 SYDVKM. CDR3 amino acids: CASSLGRARGNTIYF. The CDR3 coding sequence is TGTGCCAGCAGTTTGGGGAGGGCTCGGGGAAACACCATATATTTT.

This clonotype was recorded at least ten times. The J gene is TRBJ2-1, the V gene TRBV5-6; D tentatively reads TRBD1 or TRBD2 (5 bases each). CDR1 is SGHDT, CDR2 YYEEEE, per germline. V was trimmed by 0 bases and J by 3 bases, leaving 10 bases between them. CDR3 length: 15 amino acids. CDR3 nucleotides: TGTGCCAGCAGCTTGGAGGGGAGAGACTACAATGAGCAGTTCTTC. It specifies CASSLEGRDYNEQFF.

This clonotype was seen ten or more times. This chain joins TRBV12-3 or TRBV12-4 and TRBJ2-7; D gene uncertain. Between the trimmed V and J ends, which lost 4 bases and 7 bases, there was a span of 8 bases. The CDR3 is 11 residues long. CDR3 sequence (DNA): TGTGCCAGCAGTTCCCGTCGTGAGCAGTACTTC. It translates to CASSSRREQYF.

This clonotype was seen more than once but under ten times. The chain employs TRBV6-2 or TRBV6-3 and TRBJ2-4; D is undetermined. Per the germline V gene, CDR1 is MNHEY and CDR2 is SVGEGT. This CDR3 contains 12 residues. Between the trimmed V and J ends, which lost 6 bases and 6 bases, there was a span of 9 bases. DNA for the CDR3: TGTGCCAGCAGCCCGAGAGGAAACATTCAGTACTTC. Its translation: CASSPRGNIQYF.

This clonotype was counted many times. This rearrangement joins TRBV15 to TRBJ2-3, with 7 bases that match TRBD1. V gave up 6 bases and J gave up 3 bases; unmatched junction bases: 9. The germline V gene encodes CDR1 LNHNV and CDR2 YYDKDF (reference sequence). This CDR3 comprises 15 residues. The CDR3 nucleotides read TGTGCCACCAGTCTGGCGTGGGACAGAACAGATACGCAGTATTTT. Encoded protein: CATSLAWDRTDTQYF. Drawing the rest from reference TRBV15 and TRBJ2-3, the complete variable domain is DAMVIQNPRYQVTQFGKPVTLSCSQTLNHNVMYWYQQKSSQAPKLLFHYYDKDFNNEADTPDNFQSRRPNTSFCFLDIRSPGLGDTAMYLCATSLAWDRTDTQYFGPGTRLTVL.